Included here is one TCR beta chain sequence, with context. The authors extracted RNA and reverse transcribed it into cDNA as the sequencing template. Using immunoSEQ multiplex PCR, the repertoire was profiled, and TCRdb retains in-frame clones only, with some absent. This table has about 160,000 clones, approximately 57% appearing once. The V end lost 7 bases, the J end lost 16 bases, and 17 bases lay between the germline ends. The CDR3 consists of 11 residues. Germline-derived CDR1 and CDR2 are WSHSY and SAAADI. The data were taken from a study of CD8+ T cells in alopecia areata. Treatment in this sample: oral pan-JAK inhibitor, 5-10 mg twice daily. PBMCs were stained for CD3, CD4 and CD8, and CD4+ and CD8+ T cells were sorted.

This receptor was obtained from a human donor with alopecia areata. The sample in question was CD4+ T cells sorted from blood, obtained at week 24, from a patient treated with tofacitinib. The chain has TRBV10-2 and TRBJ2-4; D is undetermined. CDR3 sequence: CASTSGLDAYF. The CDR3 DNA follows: TGCGCCAGCACCTCGGGTCTCGATGCTTACTTC.